This T cell receptor beta chain was sequenced during a study of early T cells in non-severe SARS-CoV-2 infection (dated by TCRdb to the early 2020s). Turning to the overall study: Because TCR sequencing was done on bulk RNA from unsorted whole blood, the alpha and beta chains could not be paired.

The paper as a whole reports these results and caveats: VDJdb matching was skewed toward anti-spike CD8 responses, so virus-specific expansions were likely underestimated and private and CD4 specificities were missed.

The CDR3 spans 16 residues, from the cysteine through the phenylalanine. Only the CDR3 portion is preserved as DNA: 48 bases, with reading frame beginning at the first base. V is shortened by 3 bases, J by 1 base, and the region joining them spans 15 bases. Receptors were amplified or captured by 5' RACE. Reads for this sample came from a NextSeq 500. Unique molecular identifiers were attached to individual cDNA molecules in the TCR library protocol so that sequencing error and PCR bias could be corrected. Both TCR alpha and beta chains were sequenced, and tight co-correlation was observed between alpha and beta sequence abundances in each sample. On the authors' methods: Decombinator V4 was used to annotate TCR sequences for V gene, J gene and CDR3. Expanded TCRs were defined as changing significantly between any two time points under a Poisson model with p below 0.0001. TCR abundances were normalised to the total number of TCRs sequenced in each sample and reported as counts per million. MAIT TCRs were defined by TRAV1-2 paired with TRAJ12, TRAJ20 or TRAJ33, and iNKT TCRs by TRAV10 paired with TRAJ18. VDJdb, accessed on 1 November 2021, was searched for TCRs annotated for CMV, EBV and SARS-CoV-2, and TCRs annotated for more than one antigen were excluded. TCRdb reprocessed the public reads (quality trimming at Q25 with fastp, clone calling with MiXCR) and kept in-frame beta chains. CDR3 protein duplicates are merged, each entry listing the most common genes and DNA. It is TCRdb's table, rather than the study itself, that gives the V and J calls and clone size. The sample table shows 25,000 to 30,000 distinct CDR3 sequences, and approximately 4.2% are seen once. The ten most abundant clones make up 9% to 13% of the sample.

A word on this clonotype: No antigen is known for it. Base quality data are lacking; no much larger clone is found one base away.

Set within a cohort of healthcare workers in London, UK, this nested case-control study involved weekly PCR testing of nasopharyngeal swabs along with blood sampling. Healthcare workers were recruited between 23 and 31 March 2020, during the week of the UK lockdown, and were followed weekly for up to 16 weeks. The source is an adult who was a healthcare worker with PCR-confirmed SARS-CoV-2 infection or an uninfected control (not recorded which). The rearrangement joined TRBV12-3 or TRBV12-4 to TRBJ1-1; matching of 6 bases hints at TRBD1 as the D gene. Sequenced sample: whole blood. CDR3 sequence: CASSFRQANRNTEAFF. DNA sequence: TGTGCCAGCAGTTTTCGACAGGCGAATAGGAACACTGAAGCTTTCTTT.